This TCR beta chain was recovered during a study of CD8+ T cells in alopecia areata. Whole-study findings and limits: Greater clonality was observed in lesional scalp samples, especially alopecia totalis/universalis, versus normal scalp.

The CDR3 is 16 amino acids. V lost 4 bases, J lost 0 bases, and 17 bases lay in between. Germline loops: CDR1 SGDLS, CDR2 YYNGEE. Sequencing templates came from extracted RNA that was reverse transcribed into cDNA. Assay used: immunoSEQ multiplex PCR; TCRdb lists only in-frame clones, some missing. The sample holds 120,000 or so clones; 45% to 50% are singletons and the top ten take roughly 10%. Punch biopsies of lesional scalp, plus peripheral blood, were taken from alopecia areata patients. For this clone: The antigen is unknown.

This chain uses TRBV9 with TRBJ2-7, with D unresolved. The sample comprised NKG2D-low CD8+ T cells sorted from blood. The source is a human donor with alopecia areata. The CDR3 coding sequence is TGTGCCAGCAGCCCAGATATAAGGGTAAGCTCCTACGAGCAGTACTTC. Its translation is CASSPDIRVSSYEQYF.